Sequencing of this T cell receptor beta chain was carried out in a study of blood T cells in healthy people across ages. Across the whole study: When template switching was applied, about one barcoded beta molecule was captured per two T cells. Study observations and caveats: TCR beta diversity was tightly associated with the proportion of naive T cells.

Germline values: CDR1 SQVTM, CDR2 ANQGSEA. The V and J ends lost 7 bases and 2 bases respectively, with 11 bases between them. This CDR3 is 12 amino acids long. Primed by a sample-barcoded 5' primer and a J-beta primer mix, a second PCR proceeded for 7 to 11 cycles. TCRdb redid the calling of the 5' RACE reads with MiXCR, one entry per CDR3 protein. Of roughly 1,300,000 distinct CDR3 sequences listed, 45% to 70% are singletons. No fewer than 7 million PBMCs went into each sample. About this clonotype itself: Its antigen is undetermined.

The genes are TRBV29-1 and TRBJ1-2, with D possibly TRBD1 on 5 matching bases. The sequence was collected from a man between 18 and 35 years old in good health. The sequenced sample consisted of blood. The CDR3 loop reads CSGIAGNYGYTF. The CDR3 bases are TGCAGCGGTATAGCAGGGAACTATGGCTACACCTTC.